This entry is about one T cell receptor (beta chain). Antigen unknown. Sequenced by immunoSEQ multiplex PCR; TCRdb stores in-frame clones only, minus some. The sample gives about 150,000 clones, 90% of which show up once; 3.2% is in the top ten. This specimen belongs to a study of T cell responses to AZD1222 COVID-19 vaccine. Overall study findings and caveats: Dominant CD4 TCR responses targeted spike regions 160-218 and 743-854. Most donors were white British, females outnumbered males, and clonal diversity was possibly underestimated. Rises in breadth and depth of Spike-specific TCRs came after two AZD1222 doses.

J lost 5 bases, V lost 4 bases, and 12 bases had no gene match. This CDR3 is 16 amino acids long. Germline values: CDR1 SGHNT, CDR2 YYREEE (reference sequence). The V call is TRBV5-4, the J call TRBJ2-1; 7 nucleotides line up with TRBD2. The material sequenced was peripheral blood, taken 28 days after the second AZD1222 dose. The receptor's source is an adult who received the AZD1222 COVID-19 vaccine. Written as DNA, the CDR3 is TGTGCCAGCAGCCCCTCCGTAACGGGAGGCCACAATGAGCAGTTCTTC. This translates into CASSPSVTGGHNEQFF.